This T cell receptor (beta chain) stems from a study of T-cell memory formation after mild COVID-19. This clonotype was picked up a small number of times. Its matching antigen is unknown. The study's findings and limits: Later expanders leaned toward CD4+, whereas clones contracting from day 15 to 85 were balanced CD4/CD8. Some SARS-CoV-2-responding clones were already detected in memory before infection. CD4+ contracting clones were found mainly in CM and EM, and CD8+ ones in EMRA.

In germline, CDR1 is ENHRY, CDR2 SYGVKD. The CDR3 covers 13 residues. Trimming stripped 4 bases from V and 3 bases from J, with 10 bases between. The 5'RACE method, run with constant-segment primers, produced TCR alpha and TCR beta cDNA libraries (carrying sample barcodes and UMIs). TCRdb fed the 5' RACE reads into MiXCR, producing one record per CDR3 protein. This table holds 350,000 to 450,000 distinct CDR3 sequences, under 15% found once. Sequencing input: PBMCs or a T cell subset sorted from them (not recorded which). The clonotype was recovered from a man between 18 and 29 years old who had mild COVID-19 (a few samples of this study predate the infection). Cell type and time point are not known. The chain links TRBV10-3 to TRBJ2-7, with D unresolved. CDR3 nucleotide sequence: TGTGCCATCAGTGGTGATCCGTACTACGAGCAGTACGTC. It yields the protein CAISGDPYYEQYV.